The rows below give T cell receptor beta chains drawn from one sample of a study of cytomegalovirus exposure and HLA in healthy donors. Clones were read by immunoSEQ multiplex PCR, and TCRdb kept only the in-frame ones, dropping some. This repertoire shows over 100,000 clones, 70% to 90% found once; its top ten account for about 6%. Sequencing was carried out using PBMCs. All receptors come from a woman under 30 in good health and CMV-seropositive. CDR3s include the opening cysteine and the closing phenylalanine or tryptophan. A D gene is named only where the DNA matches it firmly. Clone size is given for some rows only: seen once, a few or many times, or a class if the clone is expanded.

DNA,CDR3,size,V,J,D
TGTACCAGCAGAACAACGGGACTAGCGCCTTTCGGCAATGAGCAGTTCTTC,CTSRTTGLAPFGNEQFF,-,TRBV2,TRBJ2-1,TRBD2
TGTGCCAGCAGCTTAAGACAGGGGGGAAGTGAGCAGTTCTTC,CASSLRQGGSEQFF,-,TRBV7-3,TRBJ2-1,TRBD1
TGTGCCAGCAGCGTAGGGAGCGGGGGGGCCTACGAGCAGTACTTC,CASSVGSGGAYEQYF,-,TRBV9,TRBJ2-7,TRBD2
TGTGCCAGCAGTGTATCCAGCTATGGCTACACCTTC,CASSVSSYGYTF,-,TRBV2,TRBJ1-2,-
TGTGCCAGCAGCTACCCATCCAAGGGAGGACAGGGGATTGAAGCTTTCTTT,CASSYPSKGGQGIEAFF,-,TRBV7-2,TRBJ1-1,TRBD1
TGTGCCAGCAGCTTGGACGCTAAGAACTATGGCTACACCTTC,CASSLDAKNYGYTF,-,TRBV5-6,TRBJ1-2,-
TGTGCTAGTGGTTTCTCCGGGGAGCTGTTTTTT,CASGFSGELFF,few,TRBV12-5,TRBJ2-2,-
TGTGCCAGCAGTGACAGACAGGGGGCTGAAGCTTTCTTT,CASSDRQGAEAFF,-,TRBV6-5,TRBJ1-1,TRBD1
TGTGCCAGCAGCAAAGCGGGGGGCAGGGAAGCACTCGAAGCTTTCTTT,CASSKAGGREALEAFF,-,TRBV7-9,TRBJ1-1,-
TGTGCCAGCAGCCAAAAAACAGGGGCGACCACCGGGGAGCTGTTTTTT,CASSQKTGATTGELFF,-,TRBV5-4,TRBJ2-2,TRBD1
TGTGCCAGCAGCACGGAAACCGGGTCCCTGAGGGCTGAAGCTTTCTTT,CASSTETGSLRAEAFF,-,TRBV13,TRBJ1-1,-
TGCGCCAGCACCCCCGGACAGCCCACCGGGGAGCTGTTTTTT,CASTPGQPTGELFF,-,TRBV5-1,TRBJ2-2,-
TGTGCCACCAGCCTAGACCTTTCCGCCCAGTACTTC,CATSLDLSAQYF,-,TRBV15,TRBJ2-5,-
TGTGCCAGCAGTTTTTCCAGGGGTGAGGATCAGCCCCAGCATTTT,CASSFSRGEDQPQHF,-,TRBV27,TRBJ1-5,-
TGCGCCAGCAGCCAAGATTCAGGGGGACGGCAGCCCCAGCATTTT,CASSQDSGGRQPQHF,once,TRBV4-1,TRBJ1-5,TRBD1
TGTGCCAGCAGCCCTTTCGGTAGCGGGGGCACAGATACGCAGTATTTT,CASSPFGSGGTDTQYF,-,TRBV14,TRBJ2-3,TRBD2
TGTGCCAGCAGTTTCGGGACAGGGGGTTGGTACGAGCAGTACTTC,CASSFGTGGWYEQYF,-,TRBV27,TRBJ2-7,TRBD1
TGTGCCAGTAGTATTCGGACTAGTGGCACAGATACGCAGTATTTT,CASSIRTSGTDTQYF,-,TRBV19,TRBJ2-3,TRBD2
TGTGCCAGCAGCTTAGCTGCGGGATCTTCCTCTGGAAACACCATATATTTT,CASSLAAGSSSGNTIYF,-,TRBV7-6,TRBJ1-3,-
TGTGCCAGCAGTGAAGGGCGCGGTGGAAACACCATATATTTT,CASSEGRGGNTIYF,once,TRBV6-1,TRBJ1-3,-
TGTGCCAGCAGCCAAGATGGGGCCCAGTCTCCGCCAACCTACGAGCAGTACTTC,CASSQDGAQSPPTYEQYF,-,TRBV4-2,TRBJ2-7,-
TGTGCCAGCAGGGTCGAGGGACTGGACAATCAGCCCCAGCATTTT,CASRVEGLDNQPQHF,-,TRBV2,TRBJ1-5,-
TGCGCCAGTACTTCCGGGACAGGGGATGAAAAACTGTTTTTT,CASTSGTGDEKLFF,-,TRBV5-1,TRBJ1-4,TRBD1
TGTGCCAGCAGCGTTAACCCAGGGGGAGGCTACGAGCAGTACTTC,CASSVNPGGGYEQYF,-,TRBV9,TRBJ2-7,-
TGTGCCAGCAGCTCAGAGCGGCGATACAATGAGCAGTTCTTC,CASSSERRYNEQFF,-,TRBV7-9,TRBJ2-1,-
TGTGCCATCAGTGAGTCACAGAGTAACACTGAAGCTTTCTTT,CAISESQSNTEAFF,once,TRBV10-3,TRBJ1-1,-
TGTGCCAGCAGCCCAGGGGGACAGGGGGCCTACGAGCAGTACTTC,CASSPGGQGAYEQYF,few,TRBV5-6,TRBJ2-7,TRBD1
TGTGCCAGCACCCCGGGGGAGGGGGGCCCTGGAGACATTCAGTACTTC,CASTPGEGGPGDIQYF,-,TRBV13,TRBJ2-4,-
TGCAGCGCTGACAGGGGGCGAAATCTTGGCTACACCTTC,CSADRGRNLGYTF,-,TRBV29-1,TRBJ1-2,TRBD1
TGTGCCAGCAGCCTTGGTTTCGGGAACACTGAAGCTTTCTTT,CASSLGFGNTEAFF,-,TRBV9,TRBJ1-1,-
TGTGCCAGCAGCGTAGGTTTCGCGCCGGCCAAAAACATTCAGTACTTC,CASSVGFAPAKNIQYF,once,TRBV9,TRBJ2-4,-
TGTGCCAGCAGCTTAGCGGTATATACAGGGGGCACTGAAGCTTTCTTT,CASSLAVYTGGTEAFF,-,TRBV11-2,TRBJ1-1,TRBD1
TGTGCCAGCAGTAATCCGGGACACTACACTGAAGCTTTCTTT,CASSNPGHYTEAFF,once,TRBV6-5,TRBJ1-1,-
TGTGCCTGGAGTAGGGACAGGGATGGCACTGAAGCTTTCTTT,CAWSRDRDGTEAFF,-,TRBV30,TRBJ1-1,TRBD1
TGTGCCAGCAGCCAAGACACACAAAACTATGGCTACACCTTC,CASSQDTQNYGYTF,-,TRBV4-2,TRBJ1-2,-
TGTGCCAGCAGGGCTTCGACTAGCGCCCTTCCAGAGAATGAGCAGTTCTTC,CASRASTSALPENEQFF,-,TRBV27,TRBJ2-1,TRBD2
TGTGCCAGTAGTAGGGGCATCGGCGCTAGCACAGATACGCAGTATTTT,CASSRGIGASTDTQYF,-,TRBV19,TRBJ2-3,-